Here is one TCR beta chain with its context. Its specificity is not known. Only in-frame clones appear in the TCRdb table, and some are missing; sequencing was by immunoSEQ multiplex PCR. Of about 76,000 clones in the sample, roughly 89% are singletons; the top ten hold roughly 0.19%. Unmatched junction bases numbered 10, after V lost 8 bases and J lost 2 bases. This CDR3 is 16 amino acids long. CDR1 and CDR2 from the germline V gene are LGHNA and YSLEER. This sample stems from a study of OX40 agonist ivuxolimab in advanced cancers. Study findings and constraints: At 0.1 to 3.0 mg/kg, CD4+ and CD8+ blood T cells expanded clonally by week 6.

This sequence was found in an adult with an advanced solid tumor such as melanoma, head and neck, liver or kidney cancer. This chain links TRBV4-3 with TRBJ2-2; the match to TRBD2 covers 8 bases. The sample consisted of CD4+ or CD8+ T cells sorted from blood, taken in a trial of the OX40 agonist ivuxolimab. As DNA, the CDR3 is TGCGCCAGCCGCGGACAAACTAGCGGAAACACCGGGGAGCTGTTTTTT. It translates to CASRGQTSGNTGELFF.